The entry that follows covers one T cell receptor beta chain sequence. Its antigen is undetermined. The study sequenced cultured CD4+ T cell DNA using the Oncomine TCR Beta short-read assay. TCRdb re-called the PCR reads through MiXCR, storing one row per CDR3 protein. The table has approximately 13,000 distinct CDR3 sequences, just under 65% seen once. Treatment described: approximately nine-day PBMC culture with coronavirus spike peptide pools or control peptides (ViraFEST assay). Trimming took off 10 bases at V and 3 bases at J, with 15 bases between the two ends. The germline CDR1 and CDR2 sequences are MNHNS and SASEGT. This CDR3 has 13 amino acids. This sample is part of a study of vaccination and CD4 T cells after COVID-19. Study information: Nasal swab PCR showed SARS-CoV-2 in convalescent patients, eight to ten with mild and one with severe disease. In the convalescent cohort, there were six males and four females, two of them Hispanic. Taking of post-vaccine samples occurred a median around 72 days after dose two (range 14 to 241). Broader study findings: Nearly all convalescent vaccine-specific clones, 304 of 307, recognized only SARS-CoV-2 spike.

V gene TRBV6-1 combines with J gene TRBJ1-2; no firm D call. The sequenced material came from CD4+ T cells from blood, cultured in vitro. The receptor comes from a human donor who had recovered from COVID-19. The CDR3 nucleotides read TGTGCCACAGGAGTTGCTGGCTACTATGGCTACACCTTC. Amino acid sequence: CATGVAGYYGYTF.